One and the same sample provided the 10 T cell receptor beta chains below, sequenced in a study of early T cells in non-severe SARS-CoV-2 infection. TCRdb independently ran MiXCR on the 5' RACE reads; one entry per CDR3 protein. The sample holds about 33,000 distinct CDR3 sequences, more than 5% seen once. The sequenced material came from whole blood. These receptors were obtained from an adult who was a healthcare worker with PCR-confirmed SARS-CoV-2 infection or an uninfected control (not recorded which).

CDR3 DNA: TGTGCCAGTAGACTAGCGGGGGGAGTCAATGAGCAGTTCTTC. It translates to CASRLAGGVNEQFF. The V gene is TRBV19, the J gene TRBJ2-1; TRBD2 agrees at 12 bases. The V and J ends lost 6 bases and 6 bases, in that order; junction bases with no gene match: 3. The germline CDR1 and CDR2 sequences are LNHDA and SQIVND (reference sequence). The CDR3 contains 14 residues.

The CDR3 spells CASSFGGAGPATMSSFF. CDR3 sequence (DNA): TGTGCCAGCAGCTTCGGCGGGGCTGGCCCTGCAACAATGAGCAGTTTCTTC. The rearrangement links TRBV5-5 to TRBJ2-1; D might be TRBD2 (6 bases). V was clipped by 2 bases and J by 16 bases, with 31 bases between them. Germline assignment: CDR1 SGHKS and CDR2 YYEKEE (reference sequence). This CDR3 has 17 residues.

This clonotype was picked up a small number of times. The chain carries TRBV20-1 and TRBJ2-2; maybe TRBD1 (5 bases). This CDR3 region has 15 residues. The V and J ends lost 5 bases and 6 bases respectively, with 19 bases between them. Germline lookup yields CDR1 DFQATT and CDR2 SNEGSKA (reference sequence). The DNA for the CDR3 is TGCAGTGCTCTTGACCCCAGGGTAGGAGCCGGGGAGCTGTTTTTT. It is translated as CSALDPRVGAGELFF.

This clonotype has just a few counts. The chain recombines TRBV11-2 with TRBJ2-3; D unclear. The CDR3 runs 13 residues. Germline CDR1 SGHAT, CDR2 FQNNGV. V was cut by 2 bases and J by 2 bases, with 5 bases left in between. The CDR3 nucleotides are TGTGCCAGCAGCTTAATTGCCACAGATACGCAGTATTTT. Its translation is CASSLIATDTQYF.

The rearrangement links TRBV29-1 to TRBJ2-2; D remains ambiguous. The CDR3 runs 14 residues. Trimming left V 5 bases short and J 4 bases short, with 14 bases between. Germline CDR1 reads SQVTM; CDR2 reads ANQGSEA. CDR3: CSVRVSTPTGELFF. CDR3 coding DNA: TGCAGCGTTCGGGTCTCTACCCCCACCGGGGAGCTGTTTTTT.

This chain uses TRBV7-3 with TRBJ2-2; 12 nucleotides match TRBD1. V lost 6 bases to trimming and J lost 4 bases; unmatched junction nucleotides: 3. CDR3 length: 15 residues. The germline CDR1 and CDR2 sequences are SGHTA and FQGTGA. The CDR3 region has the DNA TGTGCCAGCAGGAGGGACAGGGGGCTCACCGGGGAGCTGTTTTTT. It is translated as CASRRDRGLTGELFF. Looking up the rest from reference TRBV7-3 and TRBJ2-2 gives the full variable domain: GAGVSQTPSNKVTEKGKYVELRCDPISGHTALYWYRQSLGQGPEFLIYFQGTGAADDSGLPNDRFFAVRPEGSVSTLKIQRTERGDSAVYLCASRRDRGLTGELFFGEGSRLTVL.

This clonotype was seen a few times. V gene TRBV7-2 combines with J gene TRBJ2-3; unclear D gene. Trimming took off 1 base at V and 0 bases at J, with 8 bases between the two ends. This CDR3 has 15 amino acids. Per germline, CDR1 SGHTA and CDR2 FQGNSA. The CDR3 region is CASSLEGPSTDTQYF. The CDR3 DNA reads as TGTGCCAGCAGCTTAGAGGGCCCTAGCACAGATACGCAGTATTTT.

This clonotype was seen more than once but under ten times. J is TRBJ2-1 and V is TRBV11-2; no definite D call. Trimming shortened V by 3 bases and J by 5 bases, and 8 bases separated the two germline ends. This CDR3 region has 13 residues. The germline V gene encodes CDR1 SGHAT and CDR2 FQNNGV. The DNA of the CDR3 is TGTGCCAGCAGCTTCGGCAGAAACAATGAGCAGTTCTTC. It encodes CASSFGRNNEQFF.

This CDR3 reads CASSQQGALGYTF. The CDR3 DNA reads TGTGCCAGCAGCCAACAGGGGGCCCTTGGCTACACCTTC. V is TRBV14 and J is TRBJ1-2; TRBD1 agrees at 8 bases. The CDR3 is 13 amino acids. CDR1 and CDR2 (germline): SGHDN, FVKESK. V was pared by 2 bases and J by 7 bases, with 3 bases of the junction left unmatched.

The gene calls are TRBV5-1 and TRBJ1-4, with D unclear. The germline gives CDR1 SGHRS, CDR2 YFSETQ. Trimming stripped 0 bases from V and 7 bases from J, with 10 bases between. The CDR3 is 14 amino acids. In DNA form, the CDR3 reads TGCGCCAGCAGCTTGGCTACAGCGGGTGAAAAACTGTTTTTT. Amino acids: CASSLATAGEKLFF.